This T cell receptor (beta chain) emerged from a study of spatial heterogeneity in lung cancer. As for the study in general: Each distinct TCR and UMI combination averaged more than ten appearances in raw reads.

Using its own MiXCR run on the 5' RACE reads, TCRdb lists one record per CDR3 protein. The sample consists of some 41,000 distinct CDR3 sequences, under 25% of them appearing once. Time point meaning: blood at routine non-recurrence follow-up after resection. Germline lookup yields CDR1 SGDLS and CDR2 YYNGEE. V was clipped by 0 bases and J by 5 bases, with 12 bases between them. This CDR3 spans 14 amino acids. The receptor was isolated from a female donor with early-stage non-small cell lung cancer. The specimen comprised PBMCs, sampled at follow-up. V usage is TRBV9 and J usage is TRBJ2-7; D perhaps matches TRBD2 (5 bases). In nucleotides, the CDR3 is TGTGCCAGCAGCGTAGAACTAGTTGGCCACGAGCAGTACTTC. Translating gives CASSVELVGHEQYF. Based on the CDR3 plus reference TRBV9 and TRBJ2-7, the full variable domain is DSGVTQTPKHLITATGQRVTLRCSPRSGDLSVYWYQQSLDQGLQFLIQYYNGEERAKGNILERFSAQQFPDLHSELNLSSLELGDSALYFCASSVELVGHEQYFGPGTRLTVT.